The 11 T cell receptor beta chains below all came from one sample that was sequenced in a study of graft-versus-host responses after intestinal transplantation. Sequencing was performed with immunoSEQ multiplex PCR; in TCRdb, only in-frame clones are kept and a portion is missing. The table includes 85,000 to 110,000 clones, under 95% detected once. Their specific antigens are unknown. Sample: unstimulated CD8+ T cells sorted from spleen or lymph node cells, taken before intestinal transplant. These receptors came from a human donor who received an intestinal transplant.

The chain employs TRBV27 and TRBJ2-1, with unresolved D. This CDR3 region has 15 residues. Germline V lookup: CDR1 MNHEY, CDR2 SMNVEV (reference sequence). The germline V and J ends were trimmed by 0 bases and 1 base, with 7 bases remaining between them. CDR3 amino acids: CASSLSRASYNEQFF. In DNA form, the CDR3 reads TGTGCCAGCAGTTTATCGCGAGCTTCCTACAATGAGCAGTTCTTC.

This sequence joins TRBV5-1 and TRBJ2-1, with D unresolved. The CDR3 is 17 residues long. Germline CDR1 reads SGHRS; CDR2 reads YFSETQ. V dropped 4 bases and J dropped 4 bases, with 21 bases sitting between them. Here the CDR3 reads CASSLPDPSAIYNEQFF. The CDR3 DNA reads as TGCGCCAGCAGCCTACCGGACCCCTCGGCCATATACAATGAGCAGTTCTTC.

This clone was detected only once. J is TRBJ1-5 and V is TRBV19; D is unresolved. The ends were cut back, 2 bases at V and 0 bases at J, with 8 bases in the middle. This CDR3 region has 15 residues. CDR1 is LNHDA, CDR2 SQIVND, per germline (reference sequence). The CDR3: CASSITGFSNQPQHF. The CDR3 nucleotides read TGTGCCAGTAGTATAACGGGGTTTAGCAATCAGCCCCAGCATTTT. Combining the CDR3 with reference TRBV19 and TRBJ1-5 gives the whole variable domain DGGITQSPKYLFRKEGQNVTLSCEQNLNHDAMYWYRQDPGQGLRLIYYSQIVNDFQKGDIAEGYSVSREKKESFPLTVTSAQKNPTAFYLCASSITGFSNQPQHFGDGTRLSIL.

Concerning this clone: Other DNA sequences in this specimen translate into the identical CDR3. The chain employs TRBV7-8 and TRBJ2-7, with D possibly called TRBD1 or TRBD2 (5 bases each). With 5 bases removed from V and 2 bases from J, the gap between germline ends came to 13 bases. CDR3 size: 14 residues. CDR1 is SGHVS and CDR2 is FQNEAQ in the germline V gene. The CDR3 is CASSPGRGAYEQYF. CDR3 DNA sequence: TGTGCCAGCAGCCCGGGGCGTGGGGCCTACGAGCAGTACTTC.

This chain joins TRBV27 and TRBJ2-1; TRBD2 matches 9 bases. The CDR3 totals 14 residues. Trimming removed 8 bases from V and 8 bases from J; junction bases left unmatched: 10. The germline gives CDR1 MNHEY, CDR2 SMNVEV (reference sequence). This CDR3 is CASVSGGPGDEQFF. CDR3 DNA sequence: TGTGCCAGCGTAAGCGGGGGGCCAGGGGATGAGCAGTTCTTC.

This clone has just one count. V usage is TRBV7-2 and J usage is TRBJ2-3; 14 positions match TRBD2. The germline V gene has CDR1 SGHTA and CDR2 FQGNSA. Unmatched junction bases numbered 3, after V lost 4 bases and J lost 3 bases. This CDR3 region has 16 residues. CDR3 amino acids: CASSSGLAGATDTQYF. The DNA for the CDR3 is TGTGCCAGCAGCTCGGGACTAGCGGGGGCTACAGATACGCAGTATTTT. The complete variable domain, with remaining parts taken from reference TRBV7-2 and TRBJ2-3, reads GAGVSQSPSNKVTEKGKDVELRCDPISGHTALYWYRQSLGQGLEFLIYFQGNSAPDKSGLPSDRFSAERTGGSVSTLTIQRTQQEDSAVYLCASSSGLAGATDTQYFGPGTRLTVL.

The V gene is TRBV19, the J gene TRBJ1-2, with D perhaps matching TRBD1 (6 bases). V lost 7 bases and J 7 bases, leaving 19 bases between the germline ends. This CDR3 contains 14 residues. Germline V CDR1 and CDR2: LNHDA, SQIVND (reference sequence). The CDR3, as DNA: TGTGCCAGTACCCCTGGGGGGGCGGCTAGTGGCTACACCTTC. It translates to CASTPGGAASGYTF.

The chain has TRBV7-9 and TRBJ2-5; D is possibly TRBD2 (7 bases). Trimming shortened V by 8 bases and J by 5 bases, and 27 bases separated the two germline ends. Germline assignment: CDR1 SEHNR and CDR2 FQNEAQ (reference sequence). The CDR3 is 17 residues long. CDR3 sequence reads: CASLGPPKQGGSETQYF. DNA for the CDR3: TGTGCCAGCCTGGGCCCCCCGAAACAGGGAGGGTCGGAGACCCAGTACTTC.

The chain recombines TRBV5-8 with TRBJ2-7; possible D gene TRBD1, 6 bases. The CDR3 has 18 amino acids. V dropped 3 bases and J dropped 3 bases, with 25 bases sitting between them. From germline, CDR1 is SGHTS and CDR2 YDEGEE. CDR3: CASSSEVRGRQDSYEQYF. The CDR3 region has the DNA TGTGCCAGCAGCTCGGAGGTGCGAGGTCGCCAGGACAGCTACGAGCAGTACTTC.

This sequence joins TRBV2 and TRBJ1-1; D is unresolved. Trimming took off 6 bases at V and 1 base at J, with 3 bases between the two ends. This CDR3 is built from 11 residues. CDR1 SNHLY and CDR2 FYNNEI come from the germline V gene. CDR3 sequence: CASRPNTEAFF. The CDR3, as DNA: TGTGCCAGCAGACCGAACACTGAAGCTTTCTTT.

The CDR3 spells CSVPTVGATEAFF. The CDR3 region has the DNA TGCAGCGTTCCTACGGTGGGCGCCACTGAAGCTTTCTTT. This chain links TRBV29-1 with TRBJ1-1; D is ambiguous. The V end lost 5 bases, the J end lost 4 bases, and 14 bases lay between the germline ends. Germline CDR1 SQVTM, CDR2 ANQGSEA. This CDR3 spans 13 amino acids.